The 29 T cell receptor beta chains below all came from one sample that was sequenced in a study of blood T cell repertoires in COVID-19. Profiled with immunoSEQ multiplex PCR; TCRdb holds only in-frame clones, not every one. The sample yields over 10,000 clones, roughly 88% seen once. The source material was peripheral blood. The receptor set was obtained from a human donor in a cohort sampled during active COVID-19.

The rearrangement links TRBV5-1 to TRBJ2-3; D might be TRBD2 (5 bases). V was trimmed by 2 bases and J by 6 bases, leaving 10 bases between them. Germline lookup yields CDR1 SGHRS and CDR2 YFSETQ. The CDR3 covers 13 residues. In DNA form, the CDR3 reads TGCGCCAGCAGCTTTCTAGCTGGGGATACGCAGTATTTT. It specifies CASSFLAGDTQYF.

CDR3 DNA sequence: TGTGCCAGCGACGACTTTCCGAACACAGATACGCAGTATTTT. This translates into CASDDFPNTDTQYF. V gene TRBV6-5 combines with J gene TRBJ2-3; D gene uncertain. This CDR3 is built from 14 residues. Germline CDR1 and CDR2: MNHEY and SVGAGI. Trimming pared 8 bases from V and 2 bases from J, leaving 14 bases between.

The rearrangement joins TRBV15 to TRBJ2-7, with D uncertain. The V end lost 10 bases, the J end lost 7 bases, and 5 bases lay between the germline ends. In germline, CDR1 is LNHNV, CDR2 YYDKDF (reference sequence). The CDR3 runs to 8 residues. The CDR3 coding sequence is TGTGCCAGCCAGGAGCAGTACTTC. Residues: CASQEQYF.

The chain has TRBV2 and TRBJ2-3; the match to TRBD2 covers 7 bases. CDR1 and CDR2 (germline): SNHLY, FYNNEI. The V segment lost 6 bases and the J segment 0 bases; nucleotides outside the gene matches: 3. CDR3 length equals 14 residues. In nucleotides, the CDR3 is TGTGCCAGCAGACCTAGCGGAAGCACAGATACGCAGTATTTT. This encodes CASRPSGSTDTQYF.

The V gene is TRBV4-3, the J gene TRBJ2-5, with TRBD2 identical over 9 bases. The CDR3 is 18 amino acids. CDR1 and CDR2 from the germline V gene are LGHNA and YSLEER. V trimming: 0 bases; J trimming: 3 bases; junction bases outside the gene matches: 11. The CDR3 coding sequence is TGCGCCAGCAGCCAAGAATGGAGGGGACTAGCCATCGAAGAGACCCAGTACTTC. It yields the protein CASSQEWRGLAIEETQYF.

This rearrangement joins TRBV24-1 to TRBJ1-1; weak D call: TRBD1 (5 bases). The CDR3 runs 14 residues. V lost 9 bases and J 7 bases, leaving 20 bases between the germline ends. Germline loops: CDR1 KGHDR, CDR2 SFDVKD. This chain's CDR3 is CATHKPGSANEAFF. CDR3 nucleotides: TGTGCCACCCATAAGCCAGGGTCGGCGAATGAAGCTTTCTTT.

This chain connects TRBV7-8 to TRBJ1-4; D is possibly TRBD1 (5 bases). V lost 1 base, J lost 4 bases, and 10 bases lay in between. Germline V gene sequence: CDR1 SGHVS, CDR2 FQNEAQ. The CDR3 extends over 15 amino acids. The CDR3 is CASSLVGGINEKLFF. For the CDR3, the DNA is TGTGCCAGCAGCTTAGTGGGGGGGATTAATGAAAAACTGTTTTTT.

The chain has TRBV11-3 and TRBJ2-1, with TRBD2 as a possible D gene (6 bases). Trimming took off 3 bases at V and 2 bases at J, with 14 bases between the two ends. The germline V gene has CDR1 SGHNT and CDR2 YENEEA. This CDR3 comprises 16 residues. The CDR3 nucleotides read TGTGCCAGCAGCTTTTCGCCTAGCGAGGCCTACAATGAGCAGTTCTTC. Translating it yields CASSFSPSEAYNEQFF.

V gene TRBV7-6 combines with J gene TRBJ2-3, with 8 bases fitting TRBD2. The CDR3 is 14 residues long. V gave up 5 bases and J gave up 0 bases; unmatched junction bases: 1. CDR1 SGHVS and CDR2 FNYEAQ come from the germline V gene. CDR3 DNA sequence: TGTGCCAGCAGCCCTAGCGGGAGCACAGATACGCAGTATTTT. Translated, it gives CASSPSGSTDTQYF.

This chain joins TRBV27 and TRBJ1-2, with 9 bases fitting TRBD1. Germline V gene data show CDR1 as MNHEY and CDR2 as SMNVEV (reference sequence). The length of the CDR3 is 14 residues. With V trimmed by 7 bases and J by 7 bases, 10 bases remained unmatched. CDR3 nucleotides: TGTGCCAGCACCCAAACAGGGGGCTGGGGTGGCTACACCTTC. Its translation is CASTQTGGWGGYTF.

Here the CDR3 DNA reads TGTGCCAGCAGTTTAAGGCTTTGGACAGACGACTACAATGAGCAGTTCTTC. Translating it yields CASSLRLWTDDYNEQFF. The J gene is TRBJ2-1, the V gene TRBV28; possibly TRBD1 for D (6 bases). Germline V gene sequence: CDR1 MDHEN, CDR2 SYDVKM. V was shortened by 2 bases and J by 3 bases, with 17 bases between the two germline ends. The CDR3 extends over 17 amino acids.

J is TRBJ2-1 and V is TRBV4-3; D possibly corresponds to TRBD2 (7 bases). The V and J ends lost 0 bases and 8 bases respectively, with 20 bases between them. From germline, CDR1 is LGHNA and CDR2 YSLEER. The CDR3 sequence is 17 residues long. The CDR3: CASSQDRMGGGRDEQFF. DNA of the CDR3: TGCGCCAGCAGCCAAGATCGCATGGGGGGGGGCCGCGATGAGCAGTTCTTC.

The gene calls are TRBV4-2 and TRBJ2-1; D perhaps matches TRBD2 (6 bases). The V gene lost 4 bases and the J gene lost 6 bases, with 22 bases spanning the gap. Germline-derived CDR1 and CDR2 are LGHNA and YNFKEQ. CDR3 length: 17 residues. The CDR3 loop reads CASSRGEDGPRRNEQFF. The CDR3, as DNA: TGTGCCAGCAGCCGGGGGGAGGACGGACCGCGACGCAATGAGCAGTTCTTC.

The chain has TRBV4-3 and TRBJ1-5; 8 nucleotides line up with TRBD1. Germline loops: CDR1 LGHNA, CDR2 YSLEER. The CDR3 has 16 amino acids. V was pared by 0 bases and J by 7 bases, with 8 bases of the junction left unmatched. CDR3 bases: TGCGCCAGCAGCCAAGACCCTACAGGGGGTAGGCAGCCCCAGCATTTT. Protein: CASSQDPTGGRQPQHF.

The V call is TRBV7-7, the J call TRBJ2-3; weak D call: TRBD2 (6 bases). The V gene's germline CDR1 is SSHAT and CDR2 FNYEAQ (reference sequence). The CDR3 covers 15 residues. V was shortened by 5 bases and J by 1 base, with 13 bases between the two germline ends. Written as DNA, the CDR3 is TGTGCCAGCAGCCCCGGTTCTAGCGGCACAGATACGCAGTATTTT. This codes for CASSPGSSGTDTQYF.

The gene calls are TRBV18 and TRBJ2-7, with a tentative D call TRBD1 (6 bases). Trimming removed 7 bases from V and 6 bases from J, with 25 bases in between. The CDR3 sequence is 16 residues long. From germline, CDR1 is KGHSH and CDR2 LQKENI. The CDR3 region is CASLQGQLISGSEQYF. The CDR3 nucleotides are TGTGCCAGCTTACAGGGACAATTAATATCGGGCTCCGAGCAGTACTTC.

The chain carries TRBV10-3 and TRBJ1-2; TRBD1 aligns across 10 bases. CDR3 size: 14 residues. The ends lost 8 bases at V and 3 bases at J; junction bases unmatched: 6. Per germline, CDR1 ENHRY and CDR2 SYGVKD. The CDR3 sequence is CAISPTGGDYGYTF. The CDR3 DNA follows: TGTGCCATCTCCCCGACAGGGGGCGACTATGGCTACACCTTC.

CDR3 sequence (DNA): TGTGCCAGCATCATATCAGGGGGGTACGAGCAGTACTTC. Its protein is CASIISGGYEQYF. This rearrangement joins TRBV6-6 to TRBJ2-7, with D possibly TRBD1 on 7 matching bases. Germline CDR1 is MNHNY and CDR2 is SVGAGI (reference sequence). The CDR3 length is 13 residues. Trimming pared 7 bases from V and 4 bases from J, leaving 14 bases between.

The chain has TRBV30 and TRBJ1-2, with no clear D. Trimming shortened V by 3 bases and J by 7 bases, and 15 bases separated the two germline ends. Germline-derived CDR1 and CDR2 are GTSNPN and SVGIG (reference sequence). There are 13 residues in the CDR3. CDR3 in amino acids: CAWRPDRGVGYTF. The CDR3 coding sequence is TGTGCCTGGAGACCCGACCGGGGAGTTGGCTACACCTTC.

Only a few counts were recorded for this clone. The chain joins TRBV6-5 to TRBJ1-6; the D gene is possibly TRBD1 (5 bases). The CDR3 covers 11 residues. The ends were cut back, 7 bases at V and 10 bases at J, with 8 bases in the middle. The germline V gene encodes CDR1 MNHEY and CDR2 SVGAGI. As DNA, the CDR3 is TGTGCCAGCACAGGGAACTCACCCCTCCACTTT. It encodes CASTGNSPLHF.

V is TRBV12-5 and J is TRBJ1-1, with TRBD1 identical over 10 bases. The CDR3 has 15 amino acids. Unmatched junction bases numbered 11, after V lost 6 bases and J lost 7 bases. Germline CDR1 and CDR2: LGHNT and FRNRAP. This CDR3 reads CASGLRQGAFGEAFF. CDR3 nucleotides: TGTGCTAGTGGCCTGAGACAGGGGGCCTTTGGTGAAGCTTTCTTT.

The chain employs TRBV19 and TRBJ2-1; TRBD2 aligns across 7 bases. The germline V gene encodes CDR1 LNHDA and CDR2 SQIVND (reference sequence). The CDR3 has 17 residues. Trimming cost V 0 bases and J 5 bases; bases outside gene matches: 10. The CDR3 DNA is TGTGCCAGTAGTATAGACCCTGCTGAGCGGGGTCACAATGAGCAGTTCTTC. Protein sequence: CASSIDPAERGHNEQFF.

The chain employs TRBV9 and TRBJ1-3, with D maybe TRBD1 (6 bases). The CDR3 sequence is 19 residues long. Between the trimmed V and J ends, which lost 4 bases and 1 base, there was a span of 24 bases. CDR1 and CDR2 (germline): SGDLS, YYNGEE. The CDR3 spells CASSPRRSGAFDSGNTIYF. CDR3 nucleotides: TGTGCCAGCAGCCCCCGTCGGTCAGGGGCATTTGATTCTGGAAACACCATATATTTT.

V gene TRBV6-5 combines with J gene TRBJ2-3; 10 bases line up with TRBD2. The ends lost 6 bases at V and 1 base at J; junction bases unmatched: 4. The CDR3 contains 15 residues. Looked up from germline, CDR1 is MNHEY and CDR2 is SVGAGI. CDR3 region: CASSRLAGGTDTQYF. CDR3 nucleotide sequence: TGTGCCAGCAGCCGTCTAGCGGGGGGCACAGATACGCAGTATTTT.

The genes are TRBV6-1 and TRBJ1-2, with unresolved D. Per germline, CDR1 MNHNS and CDR2 SASEGT. The length of the CDR3 is 15 residues. V was clipped by 0 bases and J by 5 bases, with 13 bases between them. This chain's CDR3 is CASSEAAGGSYGYTF. The CDR3 region has the DNA TGTGCCAGCAGTGAAGCGGCCGGAGGGTCGTATGGCTACACCTTC.

The chain employs TRBV7-9 and TRBJ2-1; 11 bases are a match to TRBD2. The CDR3 has 17 residues. The ends lost 1 base at V and 5 bases at J; junction bases unmatched: 7. CDR1 is SEHNR and CDR2 is FQNEAQ in the germline V gene (reference sequence). This CDR3 is CASSLVITSGSNNEQFF. CDR3 in DNA: TGTGCCAGCAGCTTAGTTATCACTAGCGGGAGCAACAATGAGCAGTTCTTC.

This clone was recorded once. CDR3 loop: CASSPRDSSNQPQHF. CDR3 DNA: TGTGCCAGTAGTCCCCGGGACTCTAGCAATCAGCCCCAGCATTTT. This chain uses TRBV19 with TRBJ1-5, with a possible D match to TRBD1 (5 bases). Trimming took off 5 bases at V and 0 bases at J, with 11 bases between the two ends. The CDR3 extends over 15 amino acids. CDR1 LNHDA and CDR2 SQIVND come from the germline V gene (reference sequence).

This chain links TRBV6-1 with TRBJ2-3, with 11 bases matching TRBD1. CDR1 and CDR2 from the germline V gene are MNHNS and SASEGT. V trimming: 4 bases; J trimming: 1 base; junction bases outside the gene matches: 10. CDR3 length: 18 residues. The CDR3 sequence: CASSGVNVGQGGTDTQYF. DNA of the CDR3: TGTGCCAGCAGTGGGGTAAATGTGGGACAGGGGGGCACAGATACGCAGTATTTT.

This sequence joins TRBV30 and TRBJ1-5; a possible D gene is TRBD1 (5 bases). This CDR3 spans 14 amino acids. V lost 3 bases, J lost 0 bases, and 9 bases lay in between. Germline CDR1 is GTSNPN and CDR2 is SVGIG (reference sequence). In DNA form, the CDR3 reads TGTGCCTGGAGGGCAGGGAATAGCAATCAGCCCCAGCATTTT. It yields the protein CAWRAGNSNQPQHF.